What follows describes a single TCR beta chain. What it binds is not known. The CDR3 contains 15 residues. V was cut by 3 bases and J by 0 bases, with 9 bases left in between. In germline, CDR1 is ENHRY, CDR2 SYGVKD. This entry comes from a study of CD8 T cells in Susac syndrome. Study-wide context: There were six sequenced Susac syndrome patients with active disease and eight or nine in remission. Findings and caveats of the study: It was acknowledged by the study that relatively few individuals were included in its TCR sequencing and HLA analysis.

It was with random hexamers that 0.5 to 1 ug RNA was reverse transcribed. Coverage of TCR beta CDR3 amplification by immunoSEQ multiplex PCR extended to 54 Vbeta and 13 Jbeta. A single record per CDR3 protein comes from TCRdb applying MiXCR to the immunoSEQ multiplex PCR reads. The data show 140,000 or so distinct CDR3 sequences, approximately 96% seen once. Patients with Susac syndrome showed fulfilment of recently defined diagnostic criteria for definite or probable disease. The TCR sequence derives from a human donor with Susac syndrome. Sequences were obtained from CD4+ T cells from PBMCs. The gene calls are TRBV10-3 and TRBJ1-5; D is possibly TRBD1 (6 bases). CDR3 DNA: TGTGCCATCAGTGAAGGACAGATTAGCAATCAGCCCCAGCATTTT. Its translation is CAISEGQISNQPQHF.